This TCR beta chain came from a study of CD8+ T cells in alopecia areata. cDNA reverse transcribed from extracted RNA served as the sequencing template. The table came from immunoSEQ multiplex PCR; TCRdb's copy has only in-frame clones and leaves some out. The table records around 140,000 clones, approximately 49% of them present only once. Germline lookup yields CDR1 MNHEY and CDR2 SVGAGI. This CDR3 has 13 residues. V dropped 2 bases and J dropped 4 bases, with 8 bases sitting between them. Punch biopsies of lesional scalp, plus peripheral blood, were taken from alopecia areata patients. PBMCs yielded sorted CD4+ and CD8+ T cells.

The chain links TRBV6-5 to TRBJ1-2; D remains ambiguous. This clonotype was sampled from a human donor with alopecia areata. The sequenced sample was CD8+ T cells sorted from blood, obtained at week 0. The CDR3 nucleotides read TGTGCCAGCAGTTACGGTCACCTCTATGGCTACACCTTC. Encoded protein: CASSYGHLYGYTF.